Sequencing of this T cell receptor beta chain was carried out in a study of ipilimumab plus nivolumab after autologous stem cell transplantation. The table came from immunoSEQ multiplex PCR; TCRdb's copy has only in-frame clones and leaves some out. The data hold about 83,000 clones, with approximately 83% observed a single time. V dropped 4 bases and J dropped 11; count of bases not matched to a gene: 4. Germline V gene data show CDR1 as SGHAT and CDR2 as FQNNGV. There are 13 residues in the CDR3. Patients got ipilimumab 1 mg/kg beginning 14 to 28 days post-transplant. The sequenced sample was PBMCs, obtained in a trial of ipilimumab plus nivolumab as post-transplant consolidation. This rearrangement joins TRBV11-2 to TRBJ2-6; TRBD1 aligns across 8 bases. This TCR was sampled from a male donor with diffuse large B-cell lymphoma. The CDR3 DNA follows: TGTGCCAGCAGCTCAGACAGGGGTGACGTCCTGACTTTC. Protein sequence: CASSSDRGDVLTF.